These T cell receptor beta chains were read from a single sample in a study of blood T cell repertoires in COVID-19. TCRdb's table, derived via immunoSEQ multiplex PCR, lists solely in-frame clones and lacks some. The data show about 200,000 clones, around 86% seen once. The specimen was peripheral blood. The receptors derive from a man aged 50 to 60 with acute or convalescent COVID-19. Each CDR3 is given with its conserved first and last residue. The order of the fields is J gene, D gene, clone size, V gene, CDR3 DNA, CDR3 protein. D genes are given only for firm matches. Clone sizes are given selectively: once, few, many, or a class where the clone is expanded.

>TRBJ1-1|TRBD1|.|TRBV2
TGTGCCAGCAGAGGACCTCAGGGGGCGCGAGCTTTCTTT
CASRGPQGARAFF
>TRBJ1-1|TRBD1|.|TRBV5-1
TGCGCCAGCAGCTTGGTTCCGGGACAGGGGAGGCAAACTGAAGCTTTCTTT
CASSLVPGQGRQTEAFF
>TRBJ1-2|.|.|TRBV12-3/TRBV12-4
TGTGCCAGCAGTTCGACAGCGGGGAACACCTTC
CASSSTAGNTF
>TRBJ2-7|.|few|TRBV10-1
TGCGCCAGCAGTGGGTCGGGGCTCTCATACGAGCAGTACTTC
CASSGSGLSYEQYF
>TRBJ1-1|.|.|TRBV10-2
TGCGCCAGCAGAGACAGCCTAGTCTTCACTGAAGCTTTCTTT
CASRDSLVFTEAFF
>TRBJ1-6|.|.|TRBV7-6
TGTGCCGGACGGAGACAGGTGAGCTCCTATAATTCACCCCTCCACTTT
CAGRRQVSSYNSPLHF
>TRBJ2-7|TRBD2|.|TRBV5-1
TGCGCCAGCAGCCCCGTTGCCGGGGGGACCTCCTACGAGCAGTACTTC
CASSPVAGGTSYEQYF
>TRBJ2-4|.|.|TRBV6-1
TGTGCCAGCAGTGAAGTCGGAAACATTCAGTACTTC
CASSEVGNIQYF
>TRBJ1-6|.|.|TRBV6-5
TGTGCCAGCAGCCCCCGGCGGCCCTTTGATTCACCCCTCCACTTT
CASSPRRPFDSPLHF
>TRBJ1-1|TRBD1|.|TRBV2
TGTGCCAGCGGCCCTCAGACAGGGATTAGGACTGAAGCTTTCTTT
CASGPQTGIRTEAFF
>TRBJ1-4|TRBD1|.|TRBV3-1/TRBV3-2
TGTGCCAGCAGCCAAGATCTGGGGACAGGCAATGAAAAACTGTTTTTT
CASSQDLGTGNEKLFF
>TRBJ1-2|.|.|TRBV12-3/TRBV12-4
TGTGCCAGCAGAGGACTAAACTATGGCTACACCTTC
CASRGLNYGYTF
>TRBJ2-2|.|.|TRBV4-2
TGTGCCAGCAGCCAAGATTTGAGTTGGGAGGAGGAGCTGTTTTTT
CASSQDLSWEEELFF
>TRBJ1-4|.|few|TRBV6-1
TGTGCCAGCAGTGAATACGTTACAGGGCCGATAATACTGTTTTTT
CASSEYVTGPIILFF
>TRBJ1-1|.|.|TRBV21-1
TGTGCCAGCACCGGGGAAGGCGGTACTGAAGCTTTCTTT
CASTGEGGTEAFF
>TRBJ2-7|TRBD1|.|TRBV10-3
TGTGCCATCAGTGAGGCTTATGGGACAGGGAATTTCGGGTACGAGCAGTACTTC
CAISEAYGTGNFGYEQYF
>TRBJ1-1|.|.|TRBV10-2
TGCGCCGTACAGATCGTCACTGAAGCTTTCTTT
CAVQIVTEAFF
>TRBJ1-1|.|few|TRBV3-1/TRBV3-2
TGTGCCAGCAGCCAAGGTAACGGTGAAGCTTTCTTT
CASSQGNGEAFF
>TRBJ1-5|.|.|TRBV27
TGTGCCAGCAGTTTATCCTGGACACAGAATCAGCCCCAGCATTTT
CASSLSWTQNQPQHF
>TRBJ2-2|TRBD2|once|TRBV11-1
TGTGCCAGCAGCCCGCGGGGGGGCCGGAGCACCGGGGAGCTGTTTTTT
CASSPRGGRSTGELFF
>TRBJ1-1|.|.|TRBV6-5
TGTGCCAGCAGGTTCGGGGGGCCGAACACTGAAGCTTTCTTT
CASRFGGPNTEAFF
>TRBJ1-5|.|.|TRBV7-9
TGTGCCAGCAGCTTACCCGGACTGGGTCAGCCCCAGCATTTT
CASSLPGLGQPQHF
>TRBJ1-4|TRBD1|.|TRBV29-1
TGCAGCGTGCGACAGGGGTCTAATGAAAAACTGTTTTTT
CSVRQGSNEKLFF
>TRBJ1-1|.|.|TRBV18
TGTGCCAGCTCACCATTGCAGGTCGCTGAAGCTTTCTTT
CASSPLQVAEAFF
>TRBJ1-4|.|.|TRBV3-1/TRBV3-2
TGTGCCAGCAGCCCAAAAATCGGAGGGTACAGAAACGAAAAACTGTTTTTT
CASSPKIGGYRNEKLFF
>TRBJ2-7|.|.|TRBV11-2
TGTGCCAGCAGCTTAGGAGGGGGTAGAAGCTACGAGCAGTACTTC
CASSLGGGRSYEQYF
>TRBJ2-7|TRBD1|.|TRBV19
TGTGCCAGTAGGAAGTCGGGACAGGCCTACGAGCAGTACTTC
CASRKSGQAYEQYF
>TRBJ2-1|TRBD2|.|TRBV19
TGTGCCAGTAGTGCCGGTAGCGGGGGGGCGTACTACAATGAGCAGTTCTTC
CASSAGSGGAYYNEQFF
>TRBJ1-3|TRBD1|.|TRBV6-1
TGTGCCAGCAGTGAGTCGGGACAGGGAAACACCATATATTTT
CASSESGQGNTIYF
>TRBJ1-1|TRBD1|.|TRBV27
TGTGCCAGCAGTCTACGGACAGGGGGCCAGGACACTGAAGCTTTCTTT
CASSLRTGGQDTEAFF
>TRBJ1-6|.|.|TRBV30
TGTGCCTGGGTGGGGGGGGCACGTAATTCACCCCTCCACTTT
CAWVGGARNSPLHF
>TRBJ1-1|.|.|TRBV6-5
TGTGCCAGCCTGCCTGCCCCCGGGACACGGAGTGAAGCTTTCTTT
CASLPAPGTRSEAFF
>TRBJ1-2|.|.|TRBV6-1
TGTGCCAGCAGTGAAGCGGAGGCAGCACTCTATGGCTACACCTTC
CASSEAEAALYGYTF
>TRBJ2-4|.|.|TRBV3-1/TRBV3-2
TGTGCCAGCAGCCAAGGTGATCAGGGCTGGGACATTCAGTACTTC
CASSQGDQGWDIQYF
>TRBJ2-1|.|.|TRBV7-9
TGTGCCAGCAGCTCCCTGGGGGCTGAGCAGTTCTTC
CASSSLGAEQFF
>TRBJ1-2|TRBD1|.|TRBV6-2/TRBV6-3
TGTGCCAGCAGTCGAGGGACAGGGGTGATCGGCTACACCTTC
CASSRGTGVIGYTF
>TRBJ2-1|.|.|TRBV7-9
TGTGCCATCCCGGGCAGGGGCGCCGGTGAGCAGTTCTTC
CAIPGRGAGEQFF
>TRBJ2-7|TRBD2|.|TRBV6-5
TGTGCCAGCAGTTACTCGATGGTTCTAGCGGGGGACGAGCAGTACTTC
CASSYSMVLAGDEQYF
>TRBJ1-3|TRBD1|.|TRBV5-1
TGCGCCAGCAGCCCAGCCGGGACAGTCTCTGGAAACACCATATATTTT
CASSPAGTVSGNTIYF
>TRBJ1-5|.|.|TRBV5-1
TGCGCCAGCAGCTTTTCACAGCCCCAGCATTTT
CASSFSQPQHF
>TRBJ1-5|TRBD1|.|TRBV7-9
TGTGCCAGCAGCCGGGACAGTCAGCCCCAGCATTTT
CASSRDSQPQHF
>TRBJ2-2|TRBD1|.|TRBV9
TGTGCCAGCAGGAAGGACAGGGTGGCCACCGGGGAGCTGTTTTTT
CASRKDRVATGELFF
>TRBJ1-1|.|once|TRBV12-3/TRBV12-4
TGTGCCAGCAGTTTAGCCAGGGTCACTGAAGCTTTCTTT
CASSLARVTEAFF
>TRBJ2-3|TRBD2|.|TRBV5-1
TGCGCCAGCAGCCATGGTGCGGGGGGCGCCTCTAGCACAGATACGCAGTATTTT
CASSHGAGGASSTDTQYF
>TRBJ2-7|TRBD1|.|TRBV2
TGTGCCAGCGGCGCCGGGACAGCCCCCTACGAGCAGTACTTC
CASGAGTAPYEQYF
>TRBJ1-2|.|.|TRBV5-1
TGCGCCAGCAGCCACGACGGGGACTATGGCTACACCTTC
CASSHDGDYGYTF